This TCR beta chain was captured by sequencing in a study of blood T cell repertoires in COVID-19. This CDR3 region has 13 residues. Per germline, CDR1 GTSNPN and CDR2 SVGIG (reference sequence). Trimming shortened V by 2 bases and J by 2 bases, and 10 bases separated the two germline ends. The authors' processing: Estimated nucleated cell counts came from reference gene primer amplification. TCRdb's copy holds only in-frame clones and misses some; the assay was immunoSEQ multiplex PCR. V and J calls and clone size follow that table, whereas D and trimming were derived from the DNA. The repertoire includes roughly 370,000 clones, about 87% of them detected once, and 10% sits in the top ten. Those who participated ranged in age from roughly 18 to 100 years and resided in about two dozen US areas.

Sample: PBMCs or T cells enriched from blood (not recorded which). The source is a woman between 45 and 65 years old who had recovered from COVID-19. V is TRBV30 and J is TRBJ2-7, with a tentative D call TRBD1 (5 bases). CDR3 amino acids: CAWSPDTAYEQYF. The CDR3 DNA sequence: TGTGCCTGGAGTCCGGACACGGCCTACGAGCAGTACTTC.